This T cell receptor beta chain comes out of a study of cytomegalovirus exposure and HLA in healthy donors. Broader study findings: In a later analysis, HLA-associated TCR beta chains were more clonally expanded than equally common others.

In the PCR, 60 Vbeta and 13 Jbeta primers were used. The repertoire was sequenced with immunoSEQ multiplex PCR; TCRdb's copy has only in-frame clones and lacks some. Seen here are about 120,000 clones, approximately 8.6% observed once, and the top ten hold around 5.8%. Notes on this clone: As yet, its antigen is unknown.

The source of this sequence is a woman between 35 and 50 years old in good health and CMV-seropositive. Sample: PBMCs.

For the CDR3, the DNA is TGTGCCATCAGTGAGCGTAGCGGGGGGCCTGGTGAGCAGTTCTTC. This codes for CAISERSGGPGEQFF. The chain is built from TRBV10-3 and TRBJ2-1; TRBD2 aligns across 10 bases. The CDR3 extends over 15 amino acids. The ends lost 2 bases at V and 9 bases at J; junction bases unmatched: 7. Germline CDR1 ENHRY, CDR2 SYGVKD.